This T cell receptor beta chain was captured by sequencing in a study of blood T cell repertoires in COVID-19. Looking at the study overall: The United States, Italy and Spain were the sources of the acute and convalescent COVID-19 samples.

This clone was picked up a small number of times. Here immunoSEQ multiplex PCR was the method, and the copy in TCRdb shows in-frame clones only, minus some. The table shows 150,000 to 200,000 clones, with about 83% occurring only once. Germline V gene sequence: CDR1 SGHVS, CDR2 FQNEAQ. The CDR3 has 18 residues. The V gene end was trimmed by 5 bases and the J gene end by 1 base; junction bases not matched to a gene: 12. The receptor's source is a human donor in a cohort sampled during active COVID-19. V and J are TRBV7-8 and TRBJ2-4, with TRBD1 matching 9 bases. Sequenced: peripheral blood. The CDR3 DNA is TGTGCCAGCAGCCCAAACCCTACAGGGGGCGCGGCCAAAAACATTCAGTACTTC. It encodes CASSPNPTGGAAKNIQYF. Full variable domain (remainder filled in from reference TRBV7-8 and TRBJ2-4): GAGVSQSPRYKVAKRGQDVALRCDPISGHVSLFWYQQALGQGPEFLTYFQNEAQLDKSGLPSDRFFAERPEGSVSTLKIQRTQQEDSAVYLCASSPNPTGGAAKNIQYFGAGTRLSVL.